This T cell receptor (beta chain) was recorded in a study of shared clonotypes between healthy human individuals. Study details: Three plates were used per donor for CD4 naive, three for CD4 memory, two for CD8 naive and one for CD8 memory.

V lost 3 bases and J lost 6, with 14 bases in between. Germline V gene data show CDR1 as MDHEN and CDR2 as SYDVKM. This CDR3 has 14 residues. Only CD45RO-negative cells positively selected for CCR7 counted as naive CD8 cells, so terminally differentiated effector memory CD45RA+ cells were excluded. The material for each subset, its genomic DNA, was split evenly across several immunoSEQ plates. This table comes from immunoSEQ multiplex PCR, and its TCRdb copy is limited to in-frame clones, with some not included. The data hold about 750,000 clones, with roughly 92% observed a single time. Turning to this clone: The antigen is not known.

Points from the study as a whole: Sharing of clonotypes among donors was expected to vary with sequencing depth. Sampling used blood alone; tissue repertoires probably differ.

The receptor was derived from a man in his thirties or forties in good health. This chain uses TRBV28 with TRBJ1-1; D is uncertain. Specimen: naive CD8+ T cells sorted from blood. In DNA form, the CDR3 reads TGTGCCAGCAGTTTGTCAGTTTTTAGGGCTGAAGCTTTCTTT. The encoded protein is CASSLSVFRAEAFF. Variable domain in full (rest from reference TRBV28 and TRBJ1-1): DVKVTQSSRYLVKRTGEKVFLECVQDMDHENMFWYRQDPGLGLRLIYFSYDVKMKEKGDIPEGYSVSREKKERFSLILESASTNQTSMYLCASSLSVFRAEAFFGQGTRLTVV.